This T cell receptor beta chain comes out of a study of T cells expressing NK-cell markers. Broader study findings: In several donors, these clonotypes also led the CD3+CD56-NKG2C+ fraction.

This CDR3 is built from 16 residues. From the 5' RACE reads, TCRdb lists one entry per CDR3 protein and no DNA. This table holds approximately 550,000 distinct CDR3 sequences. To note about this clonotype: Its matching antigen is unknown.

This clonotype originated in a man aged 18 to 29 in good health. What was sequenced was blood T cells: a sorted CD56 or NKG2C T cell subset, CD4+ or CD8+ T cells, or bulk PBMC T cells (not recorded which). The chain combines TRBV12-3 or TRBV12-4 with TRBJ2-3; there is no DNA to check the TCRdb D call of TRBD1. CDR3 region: CASSSLSGGLTDTQYF.